This T cell receptor beta chain originates from a study of post-analysis software for immune sequencing data. Overall study context: Some patients lacked subtype; others had relapsing-remitting, secondary progressive or progressive-relapsing disease.

Germline V gives CDR1 DFQATT, CDR2 SNEGSKA (reference sequence). CDR3 length: 12 amino acids. V lost 4 bases and J 3 bases, leaving 9 bases between the germline ends. Remarks on this clonotype: Its antigen is not identified.

Study-wide points: Four or five TRBV segments were more frequent in patients than controls; TRBV5-6, TRBV5-1 and TRBV20-1 belonged to this group.

Prepared TCR beta cDNA libraries contained unique molecular identifiers. MiXCR, run by TCRdb on the PCR reads, gives a single entry per CDR3 protein. Of fewer than 700,000 distinct CDR3 sequences listed, around 40% are singletons. This rearrangement joins TRBV20-1 to TRBJ1-2, with D hard to call. The receptor's source is a girl aged 10 to 17 with multiple sclerosis. Input material: blood. The CDR3 reads CSAIEAYYGYTF. CDR3 nucleotide sequence: TGCAGTGCTATCGAGGCATACTATGGCTACACCTTC.